These 19 T cell receptor beta chains share one sample of origin, sequenced in a study of naive and memory T cell subsets. The beta constant-region primer was an equimolar mix of two oligonucleotides covering TRBC1 and TRBC2. TCRdb fed the UMI-ligation and nested PCR reads into MiXCR, producing one record per CDR3 protein. The sample carries around 160,000 distinct CDR3 sequences, about a sixth recorded once. Material: naive CD4+ T cells from blood. These receptors all stem from a human donor in good health.

This clonotype was detected a few times. The chain is built from TRBV20-1 and TRBJ2-4; maybe TRBD2 (5 bases). CDR1 is DFQATT, CDR2 SNEGSKA, per germline (reference sequence). V was shortened by 0 bases and J by 7 bases, with 10 bases between the two germline ends. This CDR3 has 13 residues. The CDR3 is CSARDEGRNIQYF. The CDR3 nucleotides read TGCAGTGCTAGAGACGAGGGAAGGAACATTCAGTACTTC.

V gene TRBV30 combines with J gene TRBJ2-1; D may be TRBD2 (5 bases). Germline-derived CDR1 and CDR2 are GTSNPN and SVGIG (reference sequence). This CDR3 has 15 amino acids. V lost 3 bases, J lost 4 bases, and 16 bases lay in between. The CDR3 nucleotides are TGTGCCTGGAGACCCAGCGGAGCCGGGTACAATGAGCAGTTCTTC. Its protein is CAWRPSGAGYNEQFF.

This chain joins TRBV5-5 and TRBJ1-2; unclear D gene. Trimming removed 3 bases from V and 4 bases from J, with 13 bases in between. Germline-derived CDR1 and CDR2 are SGHKS and YYEKEE (reference sequence). CDR3 length: 14 residues. In DNA form, the CDR3 reads TGTGCCAGCAGCTCCGGGGTCGCCCTCTATGGCTACACCTTC. It translates to CASSSGVALYGYTF. Filled out from reference TRBV5-5 and TRBJ1-2, the complete variable domain reads DAGVTQSPTHLIKTRGQQVTLRCSPISGHKSVSWYQQVLGQGPQFIFQYYEKEERGRGNFPDRFSARQFPNYSSELNVNALLLGDSALYLCASSSGVALYGYTFGSGTRLTVV.

This clonotype was recorded a few times. The junction departs from the called germline gene at one end, perhaps through a read error. The rearrangement uses TRBV2 and TRBJ2-4; no clear D gene. In germline, CDR1 is SNHLY, CDR2 FYNNEI. This CDR3 has 12 amino acids. The CDR3 loop reads CASSAKTSPDHF. CDR3 nucleotide sequence: TGTGCCAGCAGTGCTAAAACCTCCCCCGACCACTTC.

The genes are TRBV12-3 or TRBV12-4 and TRBJ1-5; 7 nucleotides align to TRBD1. J gave up 0 bases and V 4 bases, and 9 bases lay outside the gene matches. The CDR3 length is 17 residues. The CDR3 region is CASSWAKNRGSNQPQHF. The CDR3 DNA reads TGTGCCAGCAGTTGGGCCAAGAACAGGGGTAGCAATCAGCCCCAGCATTTT.

The chain couples TRBV10-3 to TRBJ1-2; TRBD1 is a possible D gene (6 bases). CDR1 is ENHRY, CDR2 SYGVKD, per germline. The CDR3 is 15 amino acids. V lost 6 bases and J 4 bases, leaving 18 bases between the germline ends. The CDR3 bases are TGTGCCATCAGCGAGGATTCAGGGGAGTCCTATGGCTACACCTTC. It yields the protein CAISEDSGESYGYTF.

V usage is TRBV29-1 and J usage is TRBJ2-1; 8 bases agree with TRBD2. The CDR3 is 12 amino acids. Per the germline V gene, CDR1 is SQVTM and CDR2 is ANQGSEA. Unmatched junction bases numbered 5, after V lost 4 bases and J lost 9 bases. The chain's CDR3 is CSVAAGGGEQFF. The CDR3 DNA sequence: TGCAGCGTTGCGGCGGGGGGCGGTGAGCAGTTCTTC.

This clonotype showed up just a few times. The rearrangement joins TRBV5-1 to TRBJ1-2, with 7 bases identical to TRBD1. Germline assignment: CDR1 SGHRS and CDR2 YFSETQ. This CDR3 region has 18 residues. J gave up 4 bases and V 4 bases, and 19 bases lay outside the gene matches. The CDR3 loop is CASSPGTALRREPYGYTF. Here the CDR3 DNA reads TGCGCCAGCAGCCCCGGGACAGCCCTACGCCGGGAGCCCTATGGCTACACCTTC.

This chain's CDR3 is CSAHRQGPNTEAFF. The CDR3 bases are TGCAGCGCTCACCGACAGGGCCCGAACACTGAAGCTTTCTTT. V and J are TRBV29-1 and TRBJ1-1, with TRBD1 matching 7 bases. In germline, CDR1 is SQVTM, CDR2 ANQGSEA. The CDR3 has 14 residues. V lost 7 bases, J lost 1 base, and 9 bases stayed unmatched.

This rearrangement joins TRBV28 to TRBJ2-7; 14 nucleotides align to TRBD2. Trimming took 5 bases from V and 1 from J; bases not matched to a gene: 13. The CDR3 is made up of 19 amino acids. The germline gives CDR1 MDHEN, CDR2 SYDVKM. The CDR3 DNA follows: TGTGCCAGCAGTCCCCGAGGTTGGGGACTAGCGGGGGTTTCCTACGAGCAGTACTTC. Amino acids: CASSPRGWGLAGVSYEQYF. The full variable domain, rest sourced from reference TRBV28 and TRBJ2-7, is DVKVTQSSRYLVKRTGEKVFLECVQDMDHENMFWYRQDPGLGLRLIYFSYDVKMKEKGDIPEGYSVSREKKERFSLILESASTNQTSMYLCASSPRGWGLAGVSYEQYFGPGTRLTVT.

This clonotype was detected once. The chain employs TRBV11-2 and TRBJ2-1, with a possible D match to TRBD1 (6 bases). The germline V gene encodes CDR1 SGHAT and CDR2 FQNNGV. V was clipped by 5 bases and J by 6 bases, with 17 bases between them. The CDR3 has 15 residues. The CDR3 nucleotides read TGTGCCAGCAGCCCCGACAGGCCCGCGAGCAATGAGCAGTTCTTC. It encodes CASSPDRPASNEQFF.

The rearrangement joins TRBV9 to TRBJ2-7, with 15 positions matching TRBD2. The CDR3 covers 16 residues. V was pared by 0 bases and J by 5 bases, with 3 bases of the junction left unmatched. CDR1 and CDR2 (germline): SGDLS, YYNGEE. The CDR3 nucleotides are TGTGCCAGCAGCGTAGGGACTAGCGGGAGGGGGAACGAGCAGTACTTC. This encodes CASSVGTSGRGNEQYF.

The sample holds a few counts of this clonotype. CDR3 sequence reads: CATSDRTKNNEQFF. DNA of the CDR3: TGTGCCACCAGTGATCGGACTAAAAACAATGAGCAGTTCTTC. The chain links TRBV24-1 to TRBJ2-1; D is perhaps TRBD2 (6 bases). Trimming took 3 bases from V and 5 from J, leaving 10 bases between them. Per germline, CDR1 KGHDR and CDR2 SFDVKD. The CDR3 contains 14 residues.

CDR3 nucleotides: TGTGCCAGCAGTCGGACAGGTTGGAGGGCTGAAGCTTTCTTT. Encoded protein: CASSRTGWRAEAFF. This chain connects TRBV28 to TRBJ1-1, with 7 bases lining up with TRBD1. The CDR3 runs to 14 residues. The V and J ends lost 5 bases and 6 bases, in that order; junction bases with no gene match: 9. Germline values: CDR1 MDHEN, CDR2 SYDVKM. The full variable domain, rest sourced from reference TRBV28 and TRBJ1-1, is DVKVTQSSRYLVKRTGEKVFLECVQDMDHENMFWYRQDPGLGLRLIYFSYDVKMKEKGDIPEGYSVSREKKERFSLILESASTNQTSMYLCASSRTGWRAEAFFGQGTRLTVV.

This clonotype has just one count. The J gene is TRBJ2-7, the V gene TRBV6-6; D may be TRBD1 (5 bases). CDR3 size: 14 residues. V lost 9 bases to trimming and J lost 7 bases, with 22 bases between them. Per germline, CDR1 MNHNY and CDR2 SVGAGI (reference sequence). The CDR3 here is CASRIQGPGREQYF. The CDR3, as DNA: TGTGCCAGTCGAATACAAGGCCCAGGGCGGGAGCAGTACTTC.

This clonotype came up a few times. The rearrangement links TRBV2 to TRBJ2-3, with 8 bases matching TRBD2. Looked up from germline, CDR1 is SNHLY and CDR2 is FYNNEI. V lost 7 bases, J lost 5 bases, and 8 bases stayed unmatched. This CDR3 region has 14 residues. CDR3 sequence reads: CASKTSGSGDTQYF. CDR3 nucleotides: TGTGCCAGCAAAACCAGCGGGAGCGGAGATACGCAGTATTTT. The full variable domain, in which reference TRBV2 and TRBJ2-3 provide the parts outside the CDR3, is EPEVTQTPSHQVTQMGQEVILRCVPISNHLYFYWYRQILGQKVEFLVSFYNNEISEKSEIFDDQFSVERPDGSNFTLKIRSTKLEDSAMYFCASKTSGSGDTQYFGPGTRLTVL.

The chain couples TRBV7-9 to TRBJ1-5, with no clear D. CDR3 length: 13 residues. The V gene's germline CDR1 is SEHNR and CDR2 FQNEAQ (reference sequence). Trimming took 1 base from V and 6 from J, leaving 7 bases between them. CDR3 residues: CASSLGVTQPQHF. CDR3 nucleotides: TGTGCCAGCAGCTTAGGGGTTACTCAGCCCCAGCATTTT. Using reference TRBV7-9 and TRBJ1-5 for the parts outside the CDR3, the full variable domain is DTGVSQNPRHKITKRGQNVTFRCDPISEHNRLYWYRQTLGQGPEFLTYFQNEAQLEKSRLLSDRFSAERPKGSFSTLEIQRTEQGDSAMYLCASSLGVTQPQHFGDGTRLSIL.

Only a few counts were recorded for this clonotype. The V and J genes are TRBV5-6 and TRBJ1-4; 7 nucleotides line up with TRBD1. CDR1 and CDR2 (germline): SGHDT, YYEEEE. The CDR3 has 15 residues. V was pared by 1 base and J by 7 bases, with 7 bases of the junction left unmatched. CDR3 residues: CASSLTAGGSEKLFF. The CDR3, as DNA: TGTGCCAGCAGCTTGACGGCAGGGGGAAGTGAAAAACTGTTTTTT. The full variable domain, completed using reference TRBV5-6 and TRBJ1-4, is DAGVTQSPTHLIKTRGQQVTLRCSPKSGHDTVSWYQQALGQGPQFIFQYYEEEERQRGNFPDRFSGHQFPNYSSELNVNALLLGDSALYLCASSLTAGGSEKLFFGSGTQLSVL.

The chain joins TRBV7-2 to TRBJ2-3; TRBD2 might be the D (6 bases). Germline V lookup: CDR1 SGHTA, CDR2 FQGNSA. CDR3 length equals 17 residues. Trimming took off 0 bases at V and 0 bases at J, with 13 bases between the two ends. The CDR3, as DNA: TGTGCCAGCAGCTTAGCGCGTTGGGGGACTAGCACAGATACGCAGTATTTT. This codes for CASSLARWGTSTDTQYF.